This entry lists 14 T cell receptor beta chains sequenced from one sample in a study of post-analysis software for immune sequencing data. The TCR beta cDNA libraries carried unique molecular identifiers. TCRdb recomputed calls from the PCR reads with MiXCR, one row per CDR3 protein. The sample has hundreds of thousands of distinct CDR3 sequences; around 60% are singletons. Regarding the study as a whole: A few TRBV segments appeared more often in patients than in controls, and TRBV5-6, TRBV5-1 and TRBV20-1 were among these.

The antigens for these receptors are not known. What was sequenced was blood. The receptor source for this set is a girl aged 2 to 10 with multiple sclerosis.

This sequence joins TRBV7-6 and TRBJ2-3; either TRBD1 or TRBD2 may supply D (6 bases each). The germline gives CDR1 SGHVS, CDR2 FNYEAQ. The CDR3 spans 18 residues. Trimming stripped 5 bases from V and 2 bases from J, with 23 bases between. This CDR3 reads CASSRVGGDATPTDTQYF. The CDR3 DNA follows: TGTGCCAGCAGCCGAGTGGGGGGCGACGCCACACCCACAGATACGCAGTATTTT. Looking up the rest from reference TRBV7-6 and TRBJ2-3 gives the full variable domain: GAGVSQSPRYKVTKRGQDVALRCDPISGHVSLYWYRQALGQGPEFLTYFNYEAQQDKSGLPNDRFSAERPEGSISTLTIQRTEQRDSAMYRCASSRVGGDATPTDTQYFGPGTRLTVL.

This chain links TRBV5-1 with TRBJ2-2, with TRBD2 identical over 7 bases. The CDR3 is made up of 14 amino acids. CDR1 is SGHRS and CDR2 is YFSETQ in the germline V gene. Trimming removed 4 bases from V and 3 bases from J; junction bases left unmatched: 3. CDR3 bases: TGCGCCAGCAGCCCTAGCGGAGACACCGGGGAGCTGTTTTTT. Translation: CASSPSGDTGELFF. The complete variable domain, with remaining parts taken from reference TRBV5-1 and TRBJ2-2, reads KAGVTQTPRYLIKTRGQQVTLSCSPISGHRSVSWYQQTPGQGLQFLFEYFSETQRNKGNFPGRFSGRQFSNSRSEMNVSTLELGDSALYLCASSPSGDTGELFFGEGSRLTVL.

The rearrangement joins TRBV20-1 to TRBJ2-5; D may be TRBD1 or TRBD2 (6 bases each). This CDR3 region has 13 residues. The V gene lost 2 bases and the J gene lost 5 bases, with 12 bases spanning the gap. Germline V lookup: CDR1 DFQATT, CDR2 SNEGSKA (reference sequence). The CDR3 loop is CSARTGGGETQYF. The CDR3 coding sequence is TGCAGTGCTAGAACCGGGGGCGGGGAGACCCAGTACTTC.

The CDR3 here is CASSAGAPASNEQFF. In DNA, the CDR3 is TGTGCCAGCAGCGCGGGGGCGCCGGCGTCGAATGAGCAGTTCTTC. The V gene is TRBV9, the J gene TRBJ2-1; D is possibly TRBD1 or TRBD2 (6 bases each). Trimming left V 3 bases short and J 7 bases short, with 17 bases between. Per the germline V gene, CDR1 is SGDLS and CDR2 is YYNGEE. The CDR3 consists of 15 residues.

The rearrangement joins TRBV20-1 to TRBJ2-4, with D perhaps matching TRBD2 (6 bases). The end of the DNA aligns better with TRBJ2-7, so the J call may be wrong. The CDR3 has 11 residues. Germline V lookup: CDR1 DFQATT, CDR2 SNEGSKA (reference sequence). CDR3 DNA: TGCAGTGCTAACCAGGGAGGCGAGCAGTACTTC. Translated: CSANQGGEQYF.

This clonotype was detected once. V and J are TRBV7-2 and TRBJ2-1, with 12 bases matching TRBD2. This CDR3 contains 16 residues. After removal of 2 bases from V and 8 bases from J, the junction contained 7 bases not matched to a gene. Germline CDR1 reads SGHTA; CDR2 reads FQGNSA. CDR3 nucleotides: TGTGCCAGCAGCTTATCCCTAGCGGGGGGGCGCCATGAGCAGTTCTTC. It yields the protein CASSLSLAGGRHEQFF.

The V gene is TRBV20-1, the J gene TRBJ2-7, with 10 bases aligning to TRBD1. CDR3 length equals 17 residues. Germline values: CDR1 DFQATT, CDR2 SNEGSKA (reference sequence). Trimming at V came to 2 bases and at J to 4 bases, leaving 14 bases not matched to a gene. In DNA form, the CDR3 reads TGCAGTGCTAGACTGACAGGGGGCGGGGTCAAGAGTTACGAGCAGTACTTC. Protein product: CSARLTGGGVKSYEQYF.

The gene calls are TRBV24-1 and TRBJ2-3, with unresolved D. Germline V gives CDR1 KGHDR, CDR2 SFDVKD. V gave up 2 bases and J gave up 4 bases, with 9 bases separating them. This CDR3 contains 14 residues. CDR3 DNA: TGTGCCACCAGTGATTCCGTGGTAGCAGATACGCAGTATTTT. It is translated as CATSDSVVADTQYF.

The chain employs TRBV6-6 and TRBJ2-7, with a tentative D call TRBD1 (8 bases). This CDR3 comprises 15 residues. V gave up 2 bases and J gave up 6 bases, with 17 bases separating them. Germline CDR1 reads MNHNY; CDR2 reads SVGAGI (reference sequence). Here the CDR3 DNA reads TGTGCCAGCAGTTACGGAACAGGGGGGGGTTCCGAGCAGTACTTC. Translated: CASSYGTGGGSEQYF.

V gene TRBV29-1 combines with J gene TRBJ2-4; D gene uncertain. Germline loops: CDR1 SQVTM, CDR2 ANQGSEA. This CDR3 comprises 14 residues. Trimming left V 0 bases short and J 13 bases short, with 19 bases between. The CDR3 sequence is CSVEESSAVYKQYF. CDR3 in DNA: TGCAGCGTTGAAGAATCCAGCGCGGTCTACAAGCAGTACTTC.

This sequence joins TRBV4-2 and TRBJ2-1; D remains unclear. CDR3 length: 14 amino acids. The V end was cut by 0 bases, the J end by 7 bases, with 10 bases between. Germline V lookup: CDR1 LGHNA, CDR2 YNFKEQ. In DNA, the CDR3 is TGTGCCAGCAGCCAAGATTGGGTGTCTAATGAGCAGTTCTTC. Translation: CASSQDWVSNEQFF.

This clonotype was seen more than once but under ten times. The rearrangement joins TRBV20-1 to TRBJ2-3; possibly TRBD2 for D (7 bases). Germline assignment: CDR1 DFQATT and CDR2 SNEGSKA (reference sequence). The germline V and J ends were trimmed by 0 bases and 2 bases, with 12 bases remaining between them. The CDR3 spans 15 residues. CDR3 amino acids: CSARDAGASTDTQYF. The CDR3 coding sequence is TGCAGTGCTAGAGATGCGGGGGCGTCCACAGATACGCAGTATTTT.

This clonotype has ten or more counts. At one end, the junction sequence differs from germline, possibly due to a read error. The chain recombines TRBV5-1 with TRBJ2-7; no definite D call. The CDR3 has 13 amino acids. Germline V gene sequence: CDR1 SGHRS, CDR2 YFSETQ. The CDR3 DNA sequence: TGTGCCAGCAGTTTCGGGCAGACCTACGAGCAGTACTTC. Protein product: CASSFGQTYEQYF.

The chain recombines TRBV10-3 with TRBJ2-3; 7 bases agree with TRBD2. Germline V lookup: CDR1 ENHRY, CDR2 SYGVKD. The CDR3 spans 14 residues. Unmatched junction bases numbered 4, after V lost 4 bases and J lost 3 bases. CDR3 coding DNA: TGTGCCATCAGTGCAACGGGGGGAACAGATACGCAGTATTTT. Its translation is CAISATGGTDTQYF.